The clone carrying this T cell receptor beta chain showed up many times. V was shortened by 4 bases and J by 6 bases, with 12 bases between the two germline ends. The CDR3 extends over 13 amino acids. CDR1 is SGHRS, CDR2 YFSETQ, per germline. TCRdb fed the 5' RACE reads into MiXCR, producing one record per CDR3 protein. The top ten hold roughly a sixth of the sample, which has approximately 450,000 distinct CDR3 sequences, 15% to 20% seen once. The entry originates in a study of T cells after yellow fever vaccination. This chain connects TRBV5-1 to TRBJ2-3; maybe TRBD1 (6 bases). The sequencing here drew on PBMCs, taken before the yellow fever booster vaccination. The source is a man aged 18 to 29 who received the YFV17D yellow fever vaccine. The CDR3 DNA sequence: TGCGCCAGCAGCGATAACAGGGTTGATACGCAGTATTTT. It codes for CASSDNRVDTQYF.